This T cell receptor beta chain appears in the sequencing data of a study of shared clonotypes between healthy human individuals. TCRdb's copy holds only in-frame clones and misses some; the assay was immunoSEQ multiplex PCR. The profile covers some 2 million clones, with 95% appearing a single time and under 0.15% taken by the ten largest. The V and J ends lost 4 bases and 5 bases respectively, with 11 bases between them. The CDR3 is 13 amino acids. Germline lookup yields CDR1 MGHRA and CDR2 YSYEKL. This clone came up once. The TCR comes from a man between 18 and 29 years old in good health. This chain links TRBV4-1 with TRBJ1-1; the D is unclear. What was sequenced was naive CD4+ T cells sorted from blood. Specified subset: CD45RA+ positively selected. CDR3 bases: TGCGCCAGCAGCCTTGAGGAGGGAACTGAAGCTTTCTTT. Protein product: CASSLEEGTEAFF.